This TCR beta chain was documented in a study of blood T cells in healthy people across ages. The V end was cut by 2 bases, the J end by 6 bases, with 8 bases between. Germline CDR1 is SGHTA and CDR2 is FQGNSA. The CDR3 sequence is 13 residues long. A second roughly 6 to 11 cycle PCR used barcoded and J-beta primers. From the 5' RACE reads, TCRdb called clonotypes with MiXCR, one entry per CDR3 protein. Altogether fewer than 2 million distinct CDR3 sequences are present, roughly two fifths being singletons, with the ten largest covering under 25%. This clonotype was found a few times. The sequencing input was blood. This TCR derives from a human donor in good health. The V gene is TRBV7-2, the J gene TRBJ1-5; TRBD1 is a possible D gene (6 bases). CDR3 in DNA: TGTGCCAGCAGCTTAAGGGGGTTTCAGCCCCAGCATTTT. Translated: CASSLRGFQPQHF.